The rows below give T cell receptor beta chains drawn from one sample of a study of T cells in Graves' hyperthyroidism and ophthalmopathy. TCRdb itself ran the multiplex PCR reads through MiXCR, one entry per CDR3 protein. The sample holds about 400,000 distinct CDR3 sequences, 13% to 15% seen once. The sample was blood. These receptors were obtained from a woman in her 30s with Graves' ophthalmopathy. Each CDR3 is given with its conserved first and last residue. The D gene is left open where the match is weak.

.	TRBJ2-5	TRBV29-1	CSVEKDNQETQYF
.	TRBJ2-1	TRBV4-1	CASSQVWTGGNFNEQFF
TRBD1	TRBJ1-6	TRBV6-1	CASSGDRVSNSPLHF
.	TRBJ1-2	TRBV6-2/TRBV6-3	CASSPGVDRSFYGYTF
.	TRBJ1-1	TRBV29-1	CSVPWGYTEAFF
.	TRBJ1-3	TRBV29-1	CSVDEGGNTIYF
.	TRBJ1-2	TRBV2	CASSEVASDYGYTF
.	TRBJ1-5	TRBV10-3	CAIKDTAATQPQHF
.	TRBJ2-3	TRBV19	CASSMGVGTGDTQYF
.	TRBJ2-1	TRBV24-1	CATSDPPGEPEQFF
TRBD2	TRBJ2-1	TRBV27	CASSSGLAGEYNEQFF
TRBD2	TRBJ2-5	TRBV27	CASSLLAGGVGTQYF
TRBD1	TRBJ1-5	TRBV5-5	CASSFHPGTAEGQPQHF
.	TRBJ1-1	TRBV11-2	CASSSQALNTEAFF
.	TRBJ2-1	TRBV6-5	CASSYNSREFNEQFF
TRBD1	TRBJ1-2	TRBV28	CASSFPGQGYYGYTF
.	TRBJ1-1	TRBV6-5	CASSYKRDTEAFF
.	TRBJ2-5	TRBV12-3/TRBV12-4	CASSFYWEETQYF
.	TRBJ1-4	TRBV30	CAWSGGGTNEKLFF
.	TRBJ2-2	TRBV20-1	CSAVVHTGELFF
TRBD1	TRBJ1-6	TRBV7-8	CASSLGDSSYNSPLHF
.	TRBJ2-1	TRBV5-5	CASSPRGAAYNEQFF
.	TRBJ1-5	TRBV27	CASRRGAVNQPQHF
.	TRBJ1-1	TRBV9	CASKGTWWDTEAFF
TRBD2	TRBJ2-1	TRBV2	CASRPPGGGYNEQFF
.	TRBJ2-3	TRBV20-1	CSALPTDTQYF
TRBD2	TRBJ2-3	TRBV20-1	CSADGLAGALTDTQYF
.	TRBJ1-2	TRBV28	CASSSWTVVAYGYTF